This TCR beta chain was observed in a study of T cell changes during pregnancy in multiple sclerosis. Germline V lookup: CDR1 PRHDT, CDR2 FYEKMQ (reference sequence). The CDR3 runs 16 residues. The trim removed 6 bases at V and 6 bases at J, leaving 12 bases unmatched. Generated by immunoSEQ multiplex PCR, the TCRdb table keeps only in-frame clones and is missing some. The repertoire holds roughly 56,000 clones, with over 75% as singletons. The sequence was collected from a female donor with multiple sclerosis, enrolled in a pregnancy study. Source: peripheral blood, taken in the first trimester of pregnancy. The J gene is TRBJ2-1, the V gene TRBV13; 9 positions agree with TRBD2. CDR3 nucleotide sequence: TGTGCCAGCAGTCAAGAACATGGGACTAGCCGCAATGAGCAGTTCTTC. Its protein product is CASSQEHGTSRNEQFF. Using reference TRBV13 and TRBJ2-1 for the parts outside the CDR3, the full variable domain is AAGVIQSPRHLIKEKRETATLKCYPIPRHDTVYWYQQGPGQDPQFLISFYEKMQSDKGSIPDRFSAQQFSDYHSELNMSSLELGDSALYFCASSQEHGTSRNEQFFGPGTRLTVL.